These 2 T cell receptor beta chains came from one sample sequenced in a study of cytomegalovirus exposure and HLA in healthy donors. TCRdb keeps only in-frame clones here, not all; method: immunoSEQ multiplex PCR. The data contain 250,000 to 300,000 clones, around 86% of them singletons. Sequences were obtained from PBMCs. The receptors shown here come from a woman aged 18-29 years in good health and CMV-seronegative.

This chain connects TRBV7-9 to TRBJ1-2; D ambiguous. Germline CDR1 reads SEHNR; CDR2 reads FQNEAQ (reference sequence). The CDR3 totals 13 residues. Trimming removed 2 bases from V and 8 bases from J, with 12 bases in between. The CDR3 here is CASSLLSGWGYTF. The CDR3 DNA reads as TGTGCCAGCAGCTTACTCTCCGGGTGGGGCTACACCTTC.

CDR3 bases: TGTGCCAGCAGTGTAAAGACAGGGGGCCGGTCCTACGAGCAGTACTTC. Its translation is CASSVKTGGRSYEQYF. This sequence joins TRBV6-1 and TRBJ2-7; 10 nucleotides agree with TRBD1. Trimming at V came to 4 bases and at J to 1 base, leaving 7 bases not matched to a gene. Germline V gene sequence: CDR1 MNHNS, CDR2 SASEGT. The CDR3 sequence is 16 residues long.